These T cell receptor beta chains were read from a single sample in a study of blood T cell repertoires in COVID-19. Sequenced by immunoSEQ multiplex PCR; TCRdb stores in-frame clones only, minus some. This table has some 500,000 clones, about 88% appearing once. The material sequenced was peripheral blood. The receptors were sampled from a woman in her forties or fifties with COVID-19, enrolled during active disease. CDR3s include the opening cysteine and the closing phenylalanine or tryptophan. A D gene is named only where the DNA matches it firmly. Expanded clones are given a class, and other clones once, few, many or no size at all.

TRBD1 | TRBJ1-6 | TRBV28 | - | CAAHRDRDSPLHF | TGTGCCGCCCACCGGGACAGGGACTCACCCCTCCACTTT
- | TRBJ2-7 | TRBV27 | - | CASTGTDSPYEQYF | TGTGCCAGCACCGGAACGGACAGTCCCTACGAGCAGTACTTC
TRBD1 | TRBJ2-7 | TRBV3-1/TRBV3-2 | - | CASSQVQGDSWDEQYF | TGTGCCAGCAGCCAAGTCCAAGGGGACAGCTGGGACGAGCAGTACTTC
- | TRBJ1-1 | TRBV5-1 | - | CASSLDLGYTEAFF | TGCGCCAGCAGCTTGGATCTCGGGTACACTGAAGCTTTCTTT
TRBD1 | TRBJ2-3 | TRBV6-4 | - | CASSAQGALGDTQYF | TGTGCCAGCAGTGCCCAGGGGGCCTTGGGAGATACGCAGTATTTT
- | TRBJ2-1 | TRBV9 | - | CASSPGLSTVTEQFF | TGTGCCAGCAGCCCAGGACTCTCAACCGTAACTGAGCAGTTCTTC
TRBD1 | TRBJ1-3 | TRBV29-1 | - | CSVGDRAGNTIYF | TGCAGCGTTGGGGACAGGGCGGGAAACACCATATATTTT
- | TRBJ1-4 | TRBV7-9 | - | CASSPGLTATNEKLFF | TGTGCCAGCAGCCCTGGGCTTACTGCAACTAATGAAAAACTGTTTTTT
TRBD1 | TRBJ1-1 | TRBV5-8 | - | CASSLETGGTEAFF | TGTGCCAGCAGCTTAGAGACAGGGGGCACTGAAGCTTTCTTT
- | TRBJ1-6 | TRBV30 | - | CAWSALNYNSPLHF | TGTGCCTGGAGTGCGTTAAACTATAATTCACCCCTCCACTTT
- | TRBJ1-5 | TRBV10-3 | few | CAIRALDNQPQHF | TGTGCCATCAGGGCGTTAGACAACCAGCCCCAGCATTTT
- | TRBJ2-4 | TRBV6-6 | - | CASSYSRTANIQYF | TGTGCCAGCAGTTACTCGAGGACAGCAAACATTCAGTACTTC
- | TRBJ1-2 | TRBV7-2 | - | CASRSPTGGYGYTF | TGTGCCAGCAGATCCCCGACAGGCGGTTATGGCTACACCTTC
- | TRBJ2-3 | TRBV27 | - | CATGDSGSTDTQYF | TGTGCCACAGGGGACAGCGGGAGCACAGATACGCAGTATTTT
- | TRBJ2-5 | TRBV20-1 | - | CSAPIGGTQYF | TGCAGTGCCCCAATTGGAGGGACCCAGTACTTC
TRBD1 | TRBJ2-3 | TRBV7-9 | - | CASSRPGQATDTQYF | TGTGCCAGCAGTCGCCCGGGACAGGCAACAGATACGCAGTATTTT
- | TRBJ1-4 | TRBV7-4 | - | CASSPWDPEANEKLFF | TGTGCCAGCAGCCCCTGGGATCCGGAGGCTAATGAAAAACTGTTTTTT
- | TRBJ2-7 | TRBV6-1 | - | CASSEPGYSYEQYF | TGTGCCAGCAGTGAACCAGGTTACTCCTACGAGCAGTACTTC
TRBD1 | TRBJ2-7 | TRBV5-1 | - | CASSLVRTGGYEQYF | TGCGCCAGCAGCTTGGTACGGACAGGGGGATACGAGCAGTACTTC
- | TRBJ2-7 | TRBV3-1/TRBV3-2 | once | CASSDTRSSYEQYF | TGTGCCAGCAGCGACACCAGAAGCTCCTACGAGCAGTACTTC
- | TRBJ1-5 | TRBV12-5 | - | CASGLAILEGSNQPQHF | TGTGCTAGTGGTTTGGCGATCCTCGAGGGTAGCAATCAGCCCCAGCATTTT
TRBD1 | TRBJ1-2 | TRBV5-6 | - | CASSLRDRDGYTF | TGTGCCAGCAGCTTGCGAGACAGGGATGGCTACACCTTC